This T cell receptor beta chain was sequenced for a study of T cell responses to AZD1222 COVID-19 vaccine. V lost 2 bases, J lost 4 bases, and 16 bases lay in between. Germline V gives CDR1 SGHAT, CDR2 FQNNGV. The CDR3 has 16 amino acids. Method: immunoSEQ multiplex PCR; TCRdb's copy keeps in-frame clones and lacks some. Of roughly 150,000 clones in the sample, approximately 90% were seen once. This receptor was taken from an adult who received the AZD1222 COVID-19 vaccine. V usage is TRBV11-2 and J usage is TRBJ2-3; D possibly uses TRBD1 or TRBD2 (5 bases each). The sequenced sample was peripheral blood, obtained 28 days after the second AZD1222 dose. CDR3 sequence (DNA): TGTGCCAGCAGCTTAAGGTTGGCTCTGGGGGCAGATACGCAGTATTTT. Translated, it gives CASSLRLALGADTQYF.